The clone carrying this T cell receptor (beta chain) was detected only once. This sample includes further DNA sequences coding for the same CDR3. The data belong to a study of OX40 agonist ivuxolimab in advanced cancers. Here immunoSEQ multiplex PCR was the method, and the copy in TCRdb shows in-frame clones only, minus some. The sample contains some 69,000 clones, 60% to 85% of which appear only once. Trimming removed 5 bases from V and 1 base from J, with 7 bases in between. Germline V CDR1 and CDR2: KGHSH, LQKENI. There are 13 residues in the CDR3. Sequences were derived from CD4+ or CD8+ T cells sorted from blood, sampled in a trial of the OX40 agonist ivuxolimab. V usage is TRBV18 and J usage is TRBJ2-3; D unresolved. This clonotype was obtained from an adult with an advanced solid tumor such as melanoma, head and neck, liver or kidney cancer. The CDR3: CASSLRGTDTQYF. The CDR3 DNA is TGTGCCAGCTCATTAAGGGGCACAGATACGCAGTATTTT.